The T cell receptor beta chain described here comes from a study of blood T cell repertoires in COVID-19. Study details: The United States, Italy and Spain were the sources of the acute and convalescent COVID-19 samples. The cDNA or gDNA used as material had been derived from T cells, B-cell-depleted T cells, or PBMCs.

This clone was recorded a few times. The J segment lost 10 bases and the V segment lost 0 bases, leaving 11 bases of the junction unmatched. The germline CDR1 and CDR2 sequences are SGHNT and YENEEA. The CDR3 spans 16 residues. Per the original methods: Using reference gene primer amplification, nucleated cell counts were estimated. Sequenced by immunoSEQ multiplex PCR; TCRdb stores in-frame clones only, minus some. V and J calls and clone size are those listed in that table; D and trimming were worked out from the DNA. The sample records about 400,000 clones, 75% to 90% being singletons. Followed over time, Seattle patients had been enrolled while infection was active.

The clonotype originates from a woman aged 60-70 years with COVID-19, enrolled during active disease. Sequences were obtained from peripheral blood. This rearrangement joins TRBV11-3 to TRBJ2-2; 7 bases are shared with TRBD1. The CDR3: CASSLDGTAFFPELFF. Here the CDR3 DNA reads TGTGCCAGCAGCTTAGACGGGACAGCCTTTTTTCCGGAGCTGTTTTTT.